This T cell receptor beta chain originates from a study of shared clonotypes between healthy human individuals. Study-level results: Larger richness was generally estimated for naive than memory subsets. What limited the represented genetic and exposure-history diversity was the small number of donors.

Generated by immunoSEQ multiplex PCR, the TCRdb table keeps only in-frame clones and is missing some. The sample has 850,000 to 1,200,000 clones, roughly 70% seen once; the top ten hold over 1.3%. For this clone: The antigen remains unidentified.

This sequence was found in a man younger than 35 in good health. Sequenced material: memory CD4+ T cells sorted from blood. Indicated subset: CD45RA-negative fraction.

The CDR3 DNA reads as TGTGCCAGTAGTATGGACAGGGTTGACGAAAAACTGTTTTTT. It translates to CASSMDRVDEKLFF. This chain joins TRBV19 and TRBJ1-4; 8 positions agree with TRBD1. CDR3 length: 14 residues. CDR1 LNHDA and CDR2 SQIVND come from the germline V gene (reference sequence). V shed 3 bases and J 8 bases; nucleotides not matched to a gene: 5.